The 21 T cell receptor beta chains reported below all come from one sample, sequenced in a study of blood T cell repertoires in COVID-19. Profiled with immunoSEQ multiplex PCR; TCRdb holds only in-frame clones, not every one. Among tens of thousands of clones listed, about 86% were seen once. The sample comprised peripheral blood. Receptors were obtained from a human donor in a cohort sampled during active COVID-19.

This sequence joins TRBV11-3 and TRBJ2-1, with 9 bases lining up with TRBD2. This CDR3 is built from 14 residues. V lost 4 bases, J lost 7 bases, and 5 bases stayed unmatched. Germline V gives CDR1 SGHNT, CDR2 YENEEA. DNA of the CDR3: TGTGCCAGCAGCTCCGGACTAGCGAAAAATGAGCAGTTCTTC. Residues: CASSSGLAKNEQFF.

The gene calls are TRBV9 and TRBJ1-4; D not certain. V lost 3 bases to trimming and J lost 5 bases, with 14 bases between them. This CDR3 is 15 amino acids long. In germline, CDR1 is SGDLS, CDR2 YYNGEE. The DNA for the CDR3 is TGTGCCAGCAGCGCTGCCCCAACTTCGAATGAAAAACTGTTTTTT. It is translated as CASSAAPTSNEKLFF.

This chain connects TRBV19 to TRBJ2-1; 11 bases map to TRBD1. Unmatched junction bases numbered 4, after V lost 6 bases and J lost 9 bases. The CDR3 runs to 13 residues. The germline V gene has CDR1 LNHDA and CDR2 SQIVND (reference sequence). The CDR3 is CASRGQGASEQFF. For the CDR3, the DNA is TGTGCCAGTAGAGGACAGGGGGCAAGTGAGCAGTTCTTC.

The genes are TRBV3-1 (or the pseudogene TRBV3-2) and TRBJ2-7; a weak D match, TRBD1 (6 bases). The CDR3 loop spans 15 amino acids. The ends were cut back, 0 bases at V and 2 bases at J, with 11 bases in the middle. The germline V gene encodes CDR1 LGHDT and CDR2 YNNKEL (reference sequence). The CDR3 DNA reads as TGTGCCAGCAGCCAAGAATGGGACAACCCCTACGAGCAGTACTTC. This encodes CASSQEWDNPYEQYF.

By share of the sample, this clone is large (0.1 to 1%). This sequence joins TRBV12-3 or TRBV12-4 and TRBJ1-2, with D unresolved. The CDR3 sequence is 13 residues long. The V gene lost 3 bases and the J gene lost 0 bases, with 5 bases spanning the gap. In nucleotides, the CDR3 is TGTGCCAGCAGTTTTTCAGCTAACTATGGCTACACCTTC. Protein: CASSFSANYGYTF.

This clone was observed once. Here the CDR3 DNA reads TGTGCCAGCGGAGAAGACACCGGGACAGGGTTCACTGAAGCTTTCTTT. Translated, it gives CASGEDTGTGFTEAFF. V usage is TRBV6-1 and J usage is TRBJ1-1, with TRBD1 matching over 9 bases. Germline V gene lookup returns CDR1 MNHNS and CDR2 SASEGT. The V and J ends lost 8 bases and 4 bases, in that order; junction bases with no gene match: 14. The CDR3 totals 16 residues.

The chain uses TRBV10-3 and TRBJ1-1; D is unclear. This CDR3 is 13 amino acids long. The ends were cut back, 6 bases at V and 1 base at J, with 9 bases in the middle. From germline, CDR1 is ENHRY and CDR2 SYGVKD. The CDR3 is CAIRRRENTEAFF. The DNA of the CDR3 is TGTGCCATCAGGAGGCGGGAGAACACTGAAGCTTTCTTT.

The CDR3 is CASTQGGFTDTQYF. The CDR3 DNA reads TGTGCCAGTACCCAGGGGGGTTTTACAGATACGCAGTATTTT. The chain couples TRBV19 to TRBJ2-3; tentative D call: TRBD1 (7 bases). The ends were cut back, 7 bases at V and 3 bases at J, with 14 bases in the middle. CDR3 length: 14 amino acids. CDR1 is LNHDA, CDR2 SQIVND, per germline (reference sequence).

CDR3 amino acids: CASSLQDRVYSGANVLTF. CDR3 sequence (DNA): TGTGCCAGCAGCTTACAGGACAGGGTGTACTCTGGGGCCAACGTCCTGACTTTC. V gene TRBV7-9 combines with J gene TRBJ2-6; TRBD1 matches at 8 bases. The J segment lost 0 bases and the V segment lost 2 bases, leaving 6 bases of the junction unmatched. This CDR3 contains 18 residues. Germline loops: CDR1 SEHNR, CDR2 FQNEAQ (reference sequence).

The gene calls are TRBV7-9 and TRBJ2-1; TRBD1 matches 7 bases. Germline trimming cut 2 bases from V and 10 bases from J; bases unmatched to any gene: 5. The CDR3 is 13 amino acids. The germline V gene has CDR1 SEHNR and CDR2 FQNEAQ (reference sequence). This CDR3 is CASSLNRGFEQFF. DNA for the CDR3: TGTGCCAGCAGCTTAAACAGGGGTTTCGAGCAGTTCTTC.

This chain joins TRBV29-1 and TRBJ1-1; D remains unclear. The length of the CDR3 is 12 residues. Trimming pared 7 bases from V and 1 base from J, leaving 10 bases between. CDR1 is SQVTM, CDR2 ANQGSEA, per germline. Here the CDR3 reads CSGTRGNTEAFF. CDR3 DNA sequence: TGCAGCGGGACCCGGGGGAACACTGAAGCTTTCTTT.

CDR3 residues: CASSPGWGAGANVLTF. The DNA of the CDR3 is TGCGCCAGCAGCCCCGGCTGGGGGGCTGGGGCCAACGTCCTGACTTTC. The V gene is TRBV4-1, the J gene TRBJ2-6; the D gene is possibly TRBD2 (6 bases). Germline V CDR1 and CDR2: MGHRA, YSYEKL. CDR3 length: 16 residues. V was cut by 4 bases and J by 2 bases, with 12 bases left in between.

The rearrangement joins TRBV6-2 or TRBV6-3 to TRBJ2-7, with 9 bases fitting TRBD1. V lost 6 bases, J lost 6 bases, and 6 bases stayed unmatched. CDR1 MNHEY and CDR2 SVGEGT come from the germline V gene. The CDR3 sequence is 13 residues long. The CDR3 region has the DNA TGTGCCAGCAGCCAATACAGGGGGCTCGAGCAGTACTTC. Its translation is CASSQYRGLEQYF.

This clone was found a few times. The chain combines TRBV6-5 with TRBJ1-2; the match to TRBD1 covers 7 bases. V shed 6 bases and J 3 bases; nucleotides not matched to a gene: 7. The CDR3 has 14 amino acids. Looked up from germline, CDR1 is MNHEY and CDR2 is SVGAGI. In DNA form, the CDR3 reads TGTGCCAGCAGAACCGGACAGGCCGACTATGGCTACACCTTC. It codes for CASRTGQADYGYTF.

The chain is built from TRBV18 and TRBJ2-7, with 9 bases identical to TRBD2. Germline V gene sequence: CDR1 KGHSH, CDR2 LQKENI. After removal of 4 bases from V and 3 bases from J, the junction contained 7 bases not matched to a gene. CDR3 length: 15 residues. The CDR3 sequence: CASSRLAGVLYEQYF. The CDR3 DNA is TGTGCCAGCTCACGATTAGCGGGGGTGCTCTACGAGCAGTACTTC.

V gene TRBV4-1 combines with J gene TRBJ2-1, with 11 bases fitting TRBD2. The trim removed 4 bases at V and 6 bases at J, leaving 5 bases unmatched. CDR1 and CDR2 (germline): MGHRA, YSYEKL. CDR3 length: 15 residues. This CDR3 reads CASSPRLAGLNEQFF. The CDR3 DNA follows: TGCGCCAGCAGCCCCAGACTAGCGGGGCTCAATGAGCAGTTCTTC.

The chain uses TRBV27 and TRBJ1-6, with a weak D call TRBD1 (5 bases). This CDR3 is built from 15 residues. Looked up from germline, CDR1 is MNHEY and CDR2 is SMNVEV (reference sequence). Between the trimmed V and J ends, which lost 7 bases and 10 bases, there was a span of 20 bases. Here the CDR3 reads CASTTSAGRRSPLHF. Here the CDR3 DNA reads TGTGCCAGCACCACTTCGGCAGGGAGGCGATCACCCCTCCACTTT.

This clone was picked up one time. This rearrangement joins TRBV5-4 to TRBJ2-7, with D maybe TRBD1 (5 bases). This CDR3 has 14 residues. V lost 1 base and J lost 6, with 14 bases in between. Germline values: CDR1 SGHNT, CDR2 YYREEE (reference sequence). Here the CDR3 reads CASSLRPGQGEQYF. The CDR3 bases are TGTGCCAGCAGCTTGCGGCCCGGTCAGGGCGAGCAGTACTTC.

V gene TRBV2 combines with J gene TRBJ2-2; a weak D match, TRBD2 (5 bases). CDR1 and CDR2 from the germline V gene are SNHLY and FYNNEI. This CDR3 contains 15 residues. Trimming cost V 4 bases and J 3 bases, with 12 bases left between them. CDR3 DNA sequence: TGTGCCAGCAGTGTCGAGGACTGGGACACCGGGGAGCTGTTTTTT. The encoded protein is CASSVEDWDTGELFF.

The chain is built from TRBV14 and TRBJ2-3; 12 nucleotides agree with TRBD2. Germline V gene data show CDR1 as SGHDN and CDR2 as FVKESK. The ends lost 4 bases at V and 8 bases at J; junction bases unmatched: 7. The length of the CDR3 is 15 residues. The CDR3 spells CASSPLAGGPGTQYF. As DNA, the CDR3 is TGTGCCAGCAGCCCTCTAGCGGGGGGGCCTGGTACGCAGTATTTT.

This chain uses TRBV18 with TRBJ2-7, with a weak D call TRBD1 (6 bases). V was trimmed by 3 bases and J by 7 bases, leaving 16 bases between them. There are 14 residues in the CDR3. Per germline, CDR1 KGHSH and CDR2 LQKENI. CDR3 sequence (DNA): TGTGCCAGCTCACCCCCAGGGGCGGTGCAGGAGCAGTACTTC. Protein sequence: CASSPPGAVQEQYF. The full variable domain, in which reference TRBV18 and TRBJ2-7 provide the parts outside the CDR3, is NAGVMQNPRHLVRRRGQEARLRCSPMKGHSHVYWYRQLPEEGLKFMVYLQKENIIDESGMPKERFSAEFPKEGPSILRIQQVVRGDSAAYFCASSPPGAVQEQYFGPGTRLTVT.